This T cell receptor beta chain was documented in a study of blood T cell repertoires in COVID-19. The overall study: Specimens from acute and convalescent COVID-19 originated in the United States, Italy and Spain. T cells, B-cell-depleted T cells, or PBMCs provided the cDNA or gDNA that served as material.

Profiled with immunoSEQ multiplex PCR; TCRdb holds only in-frame clones, not every one. The sample yields 310,000 or so clones, roughly 86% seen once. The CDR3 is 13 amino acids. Germline V CDR1 and CDR2: SGHTA, FQGNSA. V was clipped by 2 bases and J by 3 bases, with 7 bases between them. Those enrolled, adults aged roughly 18 to 95 years, came from roughly 23 US areas. Participants were placed into cohorts based on the clinical history they reported. Sequencing input: PBMCs or T cells enriched from blood (not recorded which). The TCR sequence derives from a woman aged 18-29 years who had recovered from COVID-19. The chain carries TRBV7-2 and TRBJ1-1, with D hard to call. The CDR3 here is CASSLNEDTEAFF. The CDR3 coding sequence is TGTGCCAGCAGCTTAAACGAGGACACTGAAGCTTTCTTT. Full variable domain (missing parts from reference TRBV7-2 and TRBJ1-1): GAGVSQSPSNKVTEKGKDVELRCDPISGHTALYWYRQSLGQGLEFLIYFQGNSAPDKSGLPSDRFSAERTGGSVSTLTIQRTQQEDSAVYLCASSLNEDTEAFFGQGTRLTVV.